The 27 T cell receptor beta chains in this list originate from one sample, sequenced in a study of control samples from healthy donors and cancer patients. The assay was immunoSEQ multiplex PCR, and TCRdb's table has in-frame clones only and misses some. The sample carries roughly 29,000 clones, 70% to 90% recorded once. The sequenced sample was formalin-fixed, paraffin-embedded tissue. The source of these receptors is a female donor with melanoma.

On this clone itself: The sample holds other DNA sequences that translate to the same CDR3. The chain is built from TRBV30 and TRBJ1-5; 7 bases line up with TRBD1. The ends lost 0 bases at V and 7 bases at J; junction bases unmatched: 6. CDR1 is GTSNPN, CDR2 SVGIG, per germline (reference sequence). CDR3 length: 14 residues. The CDR3 here is CAWSVQGLGQPQHF. The CDR3 DNA reads as TGTGCCTGGAGTGTACAGGGGTTAGGGCAGCCCCAGCATTTT.

The chain employs TRBV18 and TRBJ1-3; D might be TRBD1 (5 bases). Germline V gives CDR1 KGHSH, CDR2 LQKENI. V lost 3 bases to trimming and J lost 0 bases, with 9 bases between them. There are 15 residues in the CDR3. DNA of the CDR3: TGTGCCAGCTCACCGACAGTTACCTCTGGAAACACCATATATTTT. Translated: CASSPTVTSGNTIYF.

J is TRBJ1-2 and V is TRBV2; D unclear. Germline CDR1 reads SNHLY; CDR2 reads FYNNEI. V lost 3 bases and J lost 7, with 3 bases in between. The CDR3 totals 10 residues. Here the CDR3 DNA reads TGTGCCAGCAGTGAGGGTGGCTACACCTTC. Translation gives CASSEGGYTF.

The CDR3, as DNA: TGTGCCAGCTCACCTAGCGTAGGACTGATTACTTCTAACTATGGCTACACCTTC. Translation gives CASSPSVGLITSNYGYTF. This sequence joins TRBV18 and TRBJ1-2; D remains unclear. Trimming took 3 bases from V and 0 from J, leaving 20 bases between them. Per the germline V gene, CDR1 is KGHSH and CDR2 is LQKENI. This CDR3 spans 18 amino acids.

The chain has TRBV7-2 and TRBJ2-3; 8 nucleotides match TRBD2. The germline CDR1 and CDR2 sequences are SGHTA and FQGNSA. Trimming cost V 4 bases and J 1 base; bases outside gene matches: 4. The CDR3 is made up of 15 amino acids. The CDR3 nucleotides are TGTGCCAGCAGCTCCGGACTAGCCGGCACAGATACGCAGTATTTT. Translation gives CASSSGLAGTDTQYF.

This clone was seen a handful of times. One end of the junction does not line up with germline, which may come from a read error. The sample carries other DNA sequences with the same CDR3. The V call is TRBV29-1, the J call TRBJ1-1; 9 positions agree with TRBD1. This CDR3 has 10 residues. Per germline, CDR1 SQVTM and CDR2 ANQGSEA. Written as DNA, the CDR3 is TGCAGCGGAGGGGGGACAGGGCCCTCCTTT. Its translation: CSGGGTGPSF.

The CDR3 loop reads CASSPTSAEQFF. The CDR3 region has the DNA TGTGCCAGCAGCCCCACTAGCGCCGAGCAGTTCTTC. The V gene is TRBV12-3 or TRBV12-4, the J gene TRBJ2-1, with 7 nucleotides matching TRBD2. The V segment lost 6 bases and the J segment 10 bases; nucleotides outside the gene matches: 6. This CDR3 spans 12 amino acids.

This clone is a singleton in its sample. CDR3 sequence: CASTRSGISRNEQFF. The CDR3 DNA sequence: TGTGCCAGCACGCGTAGCGGGATATCCCGCAATGAGCAGTTCTTC. The chain combines TRBV5-4 with TRBJ2-1; 8 nucleotides agree with TRBD2. The trim removed 6 bases at V and 6 bases at J, leaving 11 bases unmatched. The CDR3 totals 15 residues. CDR1 is SGHNT and CDR2 is YYREEE in the germline V gene (reference sequence). Full variable domain (missing parts from reference TRBV5-4 and TRBJ2-1): ETGVTQSPTHLIKTRGQQVTLRCSSQSGHNTVSWYQQALGQGPQFIFQYYREEENGRGNFPPRFSGLQFPNYSSELNVNALELDDSALYLCASTRSGISRNEQFFGPGTRLTVL.

This clone was seen a single time. V gene TRBV7-2 combines with J gene TRBJ2-5, with 14 bases that match TRBD2. Germline assignment: CDR1 SGHTA and CDR2 FQGNSA. The V segment lost 6 bases and the J segment 4 bases; nucleotides outside the gene matches: 7. The CDR3 is 16 residues long. CDR3 in amino acids: CASRGLAGDLGETQYF. CDR3 coding DNA: TGTGCCAGCAGGGGACTAGCGGGAGATCTAGGAGAGACCCAGTACTTC.

The chain joins TRBV5-1 to TRBJ1-3, with D perhaps TRBD1 (6 bases). The CDR3 runs 14 residues. Trimming removed 2 bases from V and 4 bases from J, with 10 bases in between. The V gene's germline CDR1 is SGHRS and CDR2 YFSETQ. As DNA, the CDR3 is TGCGCCAGCAGCTTAATGGGGGCCGGAAACACCATATATTTT. Its translation: CASSLMGAGNTIYF.

The rearrangement uses TRBV12-3 or TRBV12-4 and TRBJ1-1; no clear D gene. Trimming shortened V by 4 bases and J by 5 bases, and 5 bases separated the two germline ends. The CDR3 contains 11 residues. The CDR3 protein is CASSSYTEAFF. For the CDR3, the DNA is TGTGCCAGCAGTTCGTATACTGAAGCTTTCTTT.

The chain joins TRBV2 to TRBJ2-3; 10 bases map to TRBD2. V lost 6 bases and J lost 1; bases outside the gene matches: 10. Germline CDR1 and CDR2: SNHLY and FYNNEI. The CDR3 covers 17 residues. CDR3 bases: TGTGCCAGCAGCTTTCAGCGGGAGGGCCGGGGCACAGATACGCAGTATTTT. Its translation is CASSFQREGRGTDTQYF. The variable domain in full, with the rest retrieved from reference TRBV2 and TRBJ2-3, is EPEVTQTPSHQVTQMGQEVILRCVPISNHLYFYWYRQILGQKVEFLVSFYNNEISEKSEIFDDQFSVERPDGSNFTLKIRSTKLEDSAMYFCASSFQREGRGTDTQYFGPGTRLTVL.

This rearrangement joins TRBV6-5 to TRBJ1-2; D call uncertain. Germline-derived CDR1 and CDR2 are MNHEY and SVGAGI. The length of the CDR3 is 14 residues. Between the trimmed V and J ends, which lost 0 bases and 0 bases, there was a span of 5 bases. The CDR3 loop reads CASSYSTANYGYTF. CDR3 nucleotide sequence: TGTGCCAGCAGTTACTCCACAGCTAACTATGGCTACACCTTC.

The DNA for the CDR3 is TGCGCCAGCAGCTTTGGGGACAGGGTCCCAGATACGCAGTATTTT. Translating it yields CASSFGDRVPDTQYF. This chain uses TRBV5-1 with TRBJ2-3, with 9 nucleotides matching TRBD1. The V gene end was trimmed by 2 bases and the J gene end by 4 bases; junction bases not matched to a gene: 5. Per the germline V gene, CDR1 is SGHRS and CDR2 is YFSETQ. The CDR3 runs 15 residues.

This rearrangement joins TRBV7-9 to TRBJ2-3; D uncertain. Germline-derived CDR1 and CDR2 are SEHNR and FQNEAQ (reference sequence). V lost 2 bases and J 6 bases, leaving 6 bases between the germline ends. The CDR3 covers 12 residues. The CDR3 nucleotides are TGTGCCAGCAGCTTACGGCGGGATACGCAGTATTTT. Translated: CASSLRRDTQYF.

The chain has TRBV5-5 and TRBJ2-7; D gene uncertain. Deletions cut 0 bases from V and 5 bases from J, with 12 bases between. Germline-derived CDR1 and CDR2 are SGHKS and YYEKEE (reference sequence). This CDR3 is built from 14 residues. Here the CDR3 reads CASSLGTSGHEQYF. CDR3 in DNA: TGTGCCAGCAGCTTGGGGACCTCGGGCCACGAGCAGTACTTC.

This sequence joins TRBV7-2 and TRBJ1-2; 11 bases agree with TRBD1. Trimming took 7 bases from V and 4 from J; bases not matched to a gene: 5. CDR1 and CDR2 (germline): SGHTA, FQGNSA. The CDR3 is 14 amino acids. CDR3 sequence: CASNVDRGPYGYTF. CDR3 nucleotides: TGTGCCAGCAACGTGGACAGGGGGCCCTATGGCTACACCTTC.

Concerning this clone itself: Other DNA sequences in this sample translate to the same CDR3. V usage is TRBV15 and J usage is TRBJ2-3, with D maybe TRBD1 (8 bases). The CDR3 is made up of 14 amino acids. Germline CDR1 LNHNV, CDR2 YYDKDF (reference sequence). Trimming cost V 2 bases and J 14 bases, with 20 bases left between them. CDR3 sequence (DNA): TGTGCCACCAGCAGAAAAGAACAGGGGGAGGGGCGGTATTTT. Its protein is CATSRKEQGEGRYF.

This chain joins TRBV18 and TRBJ2-7; 8 bases are a match to TRBD1. Germline CDR1 is KGHSH and CDR2 is LQKENI. This CDR3 has 13 amino acids. V lost 6 bases to trimming and J lost 3 bases; unmatched junction nucleotides: 4. CDR3 nucleotide sequence: TGTGCCAGCTCTTGGGACAGGTACTACGAGCAGTACTTC. It translates to CASSWDRYYEQYF. Full variable domain (remainder filled in from reference TRBV18 and TRBJ2-7): NAGVMQNPRHLVRRRGQEARLRCSPMKGHSHVYWYRQLPEEGLKFMVYLQKENIIDESGMPKERFSAEFPKEGPSILRIQQVVRGDSAAYFCASSWDRYYEQYFGPGTRLTVT.

This clone has a single count. The CDR3 bases are TGTGCCATCAGTGATGCGGGGTCGGATTCACCCCTCCACTTT. It specifies CAISDAGSDSPLHF. The chain combines TRBV10-3 with TRBJ1-6; D is ambiguous. The CDR3 is made up of 14 amino acids. Between the trimmed V and J ends, which lost 3 bases and 8 bases, there was a span of 11 bases. Germline-derived CDR1 and CDR2 are ENHRY and SYGVKD.

The chain combines TRBV5-1 with TRBJ2-7, with 9 nucleotides matching TRBD2. J gave up 4 bases and V 4 bases, and 6 bases lay outside the gene matches. The CDR3 covers 14 residues. From germline, CDR1 is SGHRS and CDR2 YFSETQ. CDR3 sequence (DNA): TGCGCCAGCAGCCATAGCGGGAGTCGTTACGAGCAGTACTTC. The encoded protein is CASSHSGSRYEQYF.

J is TRBJ2-1 and V is TRBV5-5; 9 nucleotides match TRBD2. The CDR3 covers 16 residues. Germline V gives CDR1 SGHKS, CDR2 YYEKEE (reference sequence). V lost 5 bases, J lost 3 bases, and 9 bases stayed unmatched. The CDR3: CASSLAGVASYNEQFF. In nucleotides, the CDR3 is TGTGCCAGCAGTTTAGCGGGAGTGGCGAGCTACAATGAGCAGTTCTTC.

This chain links TRBV19 with TRBJ2-7; 8 positions match TRBD2. Germline CDR1 reads LNHDA; CDR2 reads SQIVND (reference sequence). V dropped 3 bases and J dropped 7; count of bases not matched to a gene: 2. The CDR3 spans 12 residues. Here the CDR3 DNA reads TGTGCCAGTAGTATGGCGGGGGGTGAGCAGTACTTC. Translation: CASSMAGGEQYF. Drawing the rest from reference TRBV19 and TRBJ2-7, the complete variable domain is DGGITQSPKYLFRKEGQNVTLSCEQNLNHDAMYWYRQDPGQGLRLIYYSQIVNDFQKGDIAEGYSVSREKKESFPLTVTSAQKNPTAFYLCASSMAGGEQYFGPGTRLTVT.

This chain uses TRBV28 with TRBJ2-7, with D possibly TRBD1 on 7 matching bases. Germline lookup yields CDR1 MDHEN and CDR2 SYDVKM. The CDR3 has 14 amino acids. V lost 9 bases and J lost 2, with 17 bases in between. The CDR3 loop is CASSRGTPPYEQYF. DNA for the CDR3: TGTGCCAGTTCCAGGGGGACTCCGCCCTACGAGCAGTACTTC.

The V gene is TRBV5-1, the J gene TRBJ2-1, with D unresolved. V shed 3 bases and J shed 4 bases, with 5 bases lying between them. The CDR3 totals 12 residues. CDR1 is SGHRS and CDR2 is YFSETQ in the germline V gene. The CDR3 region is CASSYQYNEQFF. In DNA form, the CDR3 reads TGCGCCAGCAGCTACCAATACAATGAGCAGTTCTTC.

The chain's CDR3 is CATGEMDASYEQYF. The DNA of the CDR3 is TGTGCCACTGGGGAAATGGACGCCTCCTACGAGCAGTACTTC. The chain uses TRBV10-3 and TRBJ2-7; D unclear. The V gene lost 10 bases and the J gene lost 0 bases, with 16 bases spanning the gap. The CDR3 consists of 14 residues. Germline V gene lookup returns CDR1 ENHRY and CDR2 SYGVKD.

This clone came up once. DNA for the CDR3: TGCGCCAGCAGCTTGGGGAGCGGGAGGGTGAATGAGCAGTTCTTC. Protein sequence: CASSLGSGRVNEQFF. The chain combines TRBV5-1 with TRBJ2-1; TRBD2 matches at 10 bases. The germline gives CDR1 SGHRS, CDR2 YFSETQ. The CDR3 length is 15 residues. V was pared by 0 bases and J by 7 bases, with 4 bases of the junction left unmatched.